The 6 T cell receptor beta chains in this list originate from one sample, sequenced in a study of technical replicates of blood from a handful of donors. Using immunoSEQ multiplex PCR, the repertoire was profiled, and TCRdb retains in-frame clones only, with some absent. The table has 55,000 to 80,000 clones, 92% seen once. The source material was T cells isolated from PBMCs. These receptors were obtained from a human donor in good health.

The V and J genes are TRBV28 and TRBJ2-2; 12 nucleotides agree with TRBD1. V shed 11 bases and J 5 bases; nucleotides not matched to a gene: 6. The CDR3 length is 14 residues. Germline values: CDR1 MDHEN, CDR2 SYDVKM. The CDR3, as DNA: TGTGCCGGGACAGGGGGCCCTCGAACCGGGGAGCTGTTTTTT. It codes for CAGTGGPRTGELFF.

The chain couples TRBV19 to TRBJ2-1; the match to TRBD2 covers 7 bases. From germline, CDR1 is LNHDA and CDR2 SQIVND (reference sequence). V lost 2 bases, J lost 4 bases, and 5 bases stayed unmatched. The CDR3 runs 15 residues. CDR3 loop: CASSIRLADYNEQFF. The CDR3 nucleotides are TGTGCCAGTAGTATAAGACTAGCCGATTACAATGAGCAGTTCTTC.

This clone has just one count. The chain has TRBV6-6 and TRBJ2-6; the D is unclear. Trimming stripped 6 bases from V and 0 bases from J, with 6 bases between. Germline values: CDR1 MNHNY, CDR2 SVGAGI (reference sequence). The CDR3 extends over 14 amino acids. For the CDR3, the DNA is TGTGCCAGCAGGTCCCGCTCTGGGGCCAACGTCCTGACTTTC. It specifies CASRSRSGANVLTF.

This clone was seen just once. The CDR3 is CASWTPGLLGNTIYF. The DNA of the CDR3 is TGTGCCAGCTGGACCCCAGGGCTTCTTGGAAACACCATATATTTT. The V call is TRBV6-5, the J call TRBJ1-3; D is perhaps TRBD1 (5 bases). The CDR3 runs to 15 residues. Trimming pared 8 bases from V and 3 bases from J, leaving 17 bases between. CDR1 MNHEY and CDR2 SVGAGI come from the germline V gene.

The chain carries TRBV7-8 and TRBJ2-1; perhaps TRBD2 as D (6 bases). V was trimmed by 2 bases and J by 6 bases, leaving 11 bases between them. This CDR3 comprises 14 residues. CDR1 is SGHVS, CDR2 FQNEAQ, per germline. DNA of the CDR3: TGTGCCAGCAGCTTACCGGAGGGAAGCAATGAGCAGTTCTTC. This sequence encodes CASSLPEGSNEQFF.

This rearrangement joins TRBV7-3 to TRBJ2-6, with unresolved D. V dropped 5 bases and J dropped 0 bases, with 11 bases sitting between them. The germline gives CDR1 SGHTA, CDR2 FQGTGA. CDR3 length: 16 residues. The CDR3 region is CASSRRGDSGANVLTF. CDR3 nucleotide sequence: TGTGCCAGCAGCCGTCGCGGCGACTCTGGGGCCAACGTCCTGACTTTC.